This record looks at one T cell receptor (beta chain) sequence and its context. Trimming took 6 bases from V and 3 from J; bases not matched to a gene: 8. Germline CDR1 SNHLY, CDR2 FYNNEI. CDR3 length: 14 amino acids. These data come from a study of blood T cell repertoires in COVID-19. The table came from immunoSEQ multiplex PCR; TCRdb's copy has only in-frame clones and leaves some out. The sample yields fewer than 500,000 clones, approximately 90% seen once. The chain has TRBV2 and TRBJ2-7; 7 positions match TRBD1. The material sequenced was peripheral blood. The sequence was obtained from a woman aged 30 to 39 with acute or convalescent COVID-19. The CDR3 DNA is TGTGCCAGCAGGAGGGACAGCCAGTACTACGAGCAGTACTTC. This encodes CASRRDSQYYEQYF.